A single sample is the source of the 10 T cell receptor beta chains below, sequenced in a study of cytomegalovirus exposure and HLA in healthy donors. In the PCR, 60 Vbeta and 13 Jbeta primers were used. Some clones are missing from TCRdb's copy, which holds only in-frame ones; the method was immunoSEQ multiplex PCR. The sample lists under 200,000 clones, 60% to 80% occurring once. The sample taken for sequencing was PBMCs. The origin of the receptors is a middle-aged woman in good health and CMV-seropositive.

The chain combines TRBV6-6 with TRBJ2-5; D is possibly TRBD1 (6 bases). V was cut by 8 bases and J by 5 bases, with 12 bases left in between. The CDR3 is 12 amino acids. Germline V gives CDR1 MNHNY, CDR2 SVGAGI (reference sequence). The CDR3 DNA reads TGTGCCAGCGGCAGGGGTTGGGAGACCCAGTACTTC. It translates to CASGRGWETQYF.

This clone was detected only a few times. This chain links TRBV28 with TRBJ2-5; unclear D gene. V lost 6 bases and J 5 bases, leaving 19 bases between the germline ends. The CDR3 contains 15 residues. CDR1 is MDHEN, CDR2 SYDVKM, per germline. CDR3 protein: CASSISKPTGETQYF. The CDR3, as DNA: TGTGCCAGCAGCATCTCGAAACCGACCGGGGAGACCCAGTACTTC.

This clone turned up a few times. The J gene is TRBJ1-2, the V gene TRBV28; a possible D gene is TRBD1 (5 bases). Germline V CDR1 and CDR2: MDHEN, SYDVKM. This CDR3 contains 15 residues. Deletions cut 3 bases from V and 4 bases from J, with 15 bases between. Written as DNA, the CDR3 is TGTGCCAGCAGTTTTAGCGGCGGTCAGGGCTATGGCTACACCTTC. Protein: CASSFSGGQGYGYTF.

This rearrangement joins TRBV27 to TRBJ1-4, with 7 nucleotides matching TRBD1. There are 14 residues in the CDR3. The V and J ends lost 6 bases and 8 bases, in that order; junction bases with no gene match: 9. Looked up from germline, CDR1 is MNHEY and CDR2 is SMNVEV (reference sequence). The CDR3 bases are TGTGCCAGCAGCAAGGGACAGCGTTGGGAAAAACTGTTTTTT. Its protein product is CASSKGQRWEKLFF.

The V gene is TRBV4-1, the J gene TRBJ2-7; TRBD2 agrees at 7 bases. The length of the CDR3 is 16 residues. V lost 4 bases to trimming and J lost 4 bases; unmatched junction nucleotides: 13. Germline values: CDR1 MGHRA, CDR2 YSYEKL. CDR3 sequence reads: CASSLTVGGEIYEQYF. The CDR3 DNA follows: TGCGCCAGCAGCCTTACAGTTGGGGGGGAAATTTACGAGCAGTACTTC.

The genes are TRBV5-4 and TRBJ1-2; possible D gene TRBD1, 6 bases. This CDR3 is built from 16 residues. CDR1 is SGHNT, CDR2 YYREEE, per germline (reference sequence). Between the trimmed V and J ends, which lost 0 bases and 0 bases, there was a span of 12 bases. CDR3 coding DNA: TGTGCCAGCAGCTTGGAATCTAACAGGGCTAACTATGGCTACACCTTC. Encoded protein: CASSLESNRANYGYTF.

The chain links TRBV15 to TRBJ1-6, with a weak D call TRBD1 (6 bases). V was clipped by 6 bases and J by 6 bases, with 12 bases between them. This CDR3 spans 14 amino acids. Germline V CDR1 and CDR2: LNHNV, YYDKDF (reference sequence). CDR3 amino acids: CATRPGHVNSPLHF. The CDR3 DNA sequence: TGTGCCACCAGACCGGGACACGTTAATTCACCCCTCCACTTT.

CDR3 amino acids: CASRRGTDTQYF. In DNA form, the CDR3 reads TGTGCCAGCCGGAGGGGCACAGATACGCAGTATTTT. The rearrangement links TRBV2 to TRBJ2-3; tentative D call: TRBD2 (6 bases). V lost 8 bases to trimming and J lost 1 base, with 7 bases between them. Germline V lookup: CDR1 SNHLY, CDR2 FYNNEI. The CDR3 loop spans 12 amino acids.

J is TRBJ2-7 and V is TRBV29-1; D is possibly TRBD1 (6 bases). The CDR3 spans 13 residues. Trimming took off 0 bases at V and 6 bases at J, with 12 bases between the two ends. The germline V gene has CDR1 SQVTM and CDR2 ANQGSEA. CDR3 protein: CSVEDLSGAEQYF. Written as DNA, the CDR3 is TGCAGCGTTGAAGATCTTTCAGGGGCCGAGCAGTACTTC.

The chain carries TRBV6-5 and TRBJ2-4, with 9 bases that match TRBD2. The CDR3 extends over 13 amino acids. Germline V lookup: CDR1 MNHEY, CDR2 SVGAGI. V was clipped by 5 bases and J by 8 bases; unmatched bases: 4. This chain's CDR3 is CASSSGRWYIQYF. CDR3 coding DNA: TGTGCCAGCAGTAGCGGGAGGTGGTACATTCAGTACTTC.